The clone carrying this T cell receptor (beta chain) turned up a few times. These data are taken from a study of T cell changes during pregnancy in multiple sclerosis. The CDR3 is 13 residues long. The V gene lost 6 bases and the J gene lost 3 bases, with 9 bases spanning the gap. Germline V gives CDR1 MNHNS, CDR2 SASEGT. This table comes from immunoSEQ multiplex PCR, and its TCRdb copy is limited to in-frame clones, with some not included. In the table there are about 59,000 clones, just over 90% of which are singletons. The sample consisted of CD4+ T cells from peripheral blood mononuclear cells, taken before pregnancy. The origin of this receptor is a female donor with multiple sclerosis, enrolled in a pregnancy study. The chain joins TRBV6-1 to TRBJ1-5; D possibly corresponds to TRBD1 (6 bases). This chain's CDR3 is CASRGQYNQPQHF. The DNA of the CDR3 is TGTGCCAGCAGAGGACAGTACAATCAGCCCCAGCATTTT.